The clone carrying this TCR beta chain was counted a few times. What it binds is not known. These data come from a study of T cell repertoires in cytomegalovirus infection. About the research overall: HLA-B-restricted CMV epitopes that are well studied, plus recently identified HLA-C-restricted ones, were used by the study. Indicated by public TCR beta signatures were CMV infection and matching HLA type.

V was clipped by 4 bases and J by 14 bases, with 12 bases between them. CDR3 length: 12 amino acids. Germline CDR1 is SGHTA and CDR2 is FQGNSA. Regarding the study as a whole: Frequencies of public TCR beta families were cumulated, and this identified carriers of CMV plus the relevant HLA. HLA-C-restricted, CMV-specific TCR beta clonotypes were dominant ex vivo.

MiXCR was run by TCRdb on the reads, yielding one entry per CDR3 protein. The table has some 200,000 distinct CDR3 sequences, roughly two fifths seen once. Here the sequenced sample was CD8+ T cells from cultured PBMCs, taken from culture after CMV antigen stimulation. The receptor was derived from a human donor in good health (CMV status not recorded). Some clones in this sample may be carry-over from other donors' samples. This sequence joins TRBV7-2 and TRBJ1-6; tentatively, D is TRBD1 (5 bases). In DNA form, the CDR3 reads TGTGCCAGCAGCTCGGGCGGGGGGTCCCTCCACTTT. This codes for CASSSGGGSLHF.